This TCR beta chain is drawn from a study of blood T cell repertoires in COVID-19. About the study: Researchers got acute and convalescent COVID-19 samples from the United States, Italy and Spain. The cDNA or gDNA used as material had been derived from T cells, B-cell-depleted T cells, or PBMCs.

This CDR3 spans 14 amino acids. V shed 5 bases, J shed 1 base, and the junction held 3 bases outside the gene matches. In germline, CDR1 is SEHNR, CDR2 FQNEAQ (reference sequence). This clone was seen a few times. Different DNA sequences within this sample yield the same CDR3. Original data processing: The assay estimated nucleated cells by amplifying reference gene primers. The table came from immunoSEQ multiplex PCR; TCRdb's copy has only in-frame clones and leaves some out. From that table come the V and J calls and clone size; the DNA was used to work out D and trimming. This table has some 300,000 clones, around 89% appearing once.

The clonotype comes from a woman between 25 and 40 years old who had recovered from COVID-19. The chain employs TRBV7-9 and TRBJ1-1; TRBD1 agrees at 8 bases. Sample: peripheral blood. The CDR3: CASSLGQGNTEAFF. The CDR3 coding sequence is TGTGCCAGCAGCCTAGGACAGGGGAACACTGAAGCTTTCTTT.